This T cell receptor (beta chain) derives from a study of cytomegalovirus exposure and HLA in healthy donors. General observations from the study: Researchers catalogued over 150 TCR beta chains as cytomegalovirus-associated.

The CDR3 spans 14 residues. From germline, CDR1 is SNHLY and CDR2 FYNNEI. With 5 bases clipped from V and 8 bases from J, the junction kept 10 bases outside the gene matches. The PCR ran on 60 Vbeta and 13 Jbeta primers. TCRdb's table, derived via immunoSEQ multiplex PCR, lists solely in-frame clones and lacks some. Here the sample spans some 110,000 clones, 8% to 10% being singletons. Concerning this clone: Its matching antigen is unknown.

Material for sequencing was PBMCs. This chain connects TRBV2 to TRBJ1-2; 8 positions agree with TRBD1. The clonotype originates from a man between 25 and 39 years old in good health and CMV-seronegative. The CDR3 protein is CASSSPGQAWGYTF. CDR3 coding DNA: TGTGCCAGCAGTTCCCCGGGACAGGCTTGGGGCTACACCTTC.